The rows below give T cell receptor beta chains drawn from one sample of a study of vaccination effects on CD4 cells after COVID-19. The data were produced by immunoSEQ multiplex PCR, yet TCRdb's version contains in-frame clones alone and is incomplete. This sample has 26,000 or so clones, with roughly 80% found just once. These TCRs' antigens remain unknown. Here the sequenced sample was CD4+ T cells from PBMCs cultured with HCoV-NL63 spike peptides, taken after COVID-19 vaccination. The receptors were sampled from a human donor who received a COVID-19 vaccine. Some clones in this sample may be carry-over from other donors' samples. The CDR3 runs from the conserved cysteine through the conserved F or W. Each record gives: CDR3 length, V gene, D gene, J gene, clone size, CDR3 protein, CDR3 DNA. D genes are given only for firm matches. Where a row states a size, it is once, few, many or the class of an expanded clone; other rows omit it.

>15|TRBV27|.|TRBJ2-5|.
CASSLLGVSEETQYF
TGTGCCAGCAGTTTATTGGGGGTTTCGGAAGAGACCCAGTACTTC
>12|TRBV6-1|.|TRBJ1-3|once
CASSEQGDTIYF
TGTGCCAGCAGTGAACAGGGAGACACCATATATTTT
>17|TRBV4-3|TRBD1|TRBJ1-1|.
CASSQDLRQGIGTEAFF
TGCGCCAGCAGCCAAGATTTGAGACAGGGCATTGGTACTGAAGCTTTCTTT
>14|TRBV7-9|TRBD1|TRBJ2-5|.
CASSFGTGQETQYF
TGTGCCAGCAGCTTCGGGACAGGCCAAGAGACCCAGTACTTC
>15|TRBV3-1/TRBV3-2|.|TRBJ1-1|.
CASSPPAGMNTEAFF
TGTGCCAGCAGCCCCCCTGCGGGTATGAACACTGAAGCTTTCTTT
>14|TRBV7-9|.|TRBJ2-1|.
CASSPSVNVNEQFF
TGTGCCAGCAGCCCATCGGTCAACGTGAATGAGCAGTTCTTC
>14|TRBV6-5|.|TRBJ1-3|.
CASRPGIFVDTIYF
TGTGCCAGCAGGCCAGGGATATTTGTGGACACCATATATTTT
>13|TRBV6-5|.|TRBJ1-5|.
CASRQDSNQPQHF
TGTGCCAGCAGGCAGGATAGCAATCAGCCCCAGCATTTT
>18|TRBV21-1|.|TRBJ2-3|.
CASNAYLTSGGRTDTQYF
TGTGCCAGCAATGCCTACCTGACTAGCGGGGGGCGCACAGATACGCAGTATTTT
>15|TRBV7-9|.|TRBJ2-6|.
CASSVQSSGANVLTF
TGTGCCAGCAGCGTACAGAGTTCTGGGGCCAACGTCCTGACTTTC
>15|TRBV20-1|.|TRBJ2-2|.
CSASPTRGNTGELFF
TGCAGTGCTAGTCCTACGAGGGGGAACACCGGGGAGCTGTTTTTT
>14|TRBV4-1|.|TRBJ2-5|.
CASSQKPYQETQYF
TGCGCCAGCAGCCAAAAGCCGTACCAAGAGACCCAGTACTTC
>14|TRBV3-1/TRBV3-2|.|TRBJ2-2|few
CASSHSGVTGELFF
TGTGCCAGCAGCCATTCAGGGGTTACCGGGGAGCTGTTTTTT
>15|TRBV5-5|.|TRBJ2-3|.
CASSLIEGGTDTQYF
TGTGCCAGCAGCTTGATCGAGGGGGGGACAGATACGCAGTATTTT
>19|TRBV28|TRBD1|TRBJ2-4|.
CASSLFWDRGGLAKNIQYF
TGTGCCAGCAGTTTATTTTGGGACAGGGGCGGACTAGCCAAAAACATTCAGTACTTC
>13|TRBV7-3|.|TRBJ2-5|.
CASSLGDRGPQYF
TGTGCCAGCAGCTTAGGGGACCGCGGGCCCCAGTACTTC
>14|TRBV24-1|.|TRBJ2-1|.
CATSDYEGGVEQFF
TGTGCCACCAGTGATTATGAGGGTGGGGTTGAGCAGTTCTTC
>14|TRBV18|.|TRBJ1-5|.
CASSPEGTYQPQHF
TGTGCCAGCTCACCAGAAGGTACCTATCAGCCCCAGCATTTT
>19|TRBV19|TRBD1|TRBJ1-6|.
CASSTALTGGVVYNSPLHF
TGTGCCAGTAGTACAGCCCTTACAGGGGGGGTCGTGTATAATTCACCCCTCCACTTT
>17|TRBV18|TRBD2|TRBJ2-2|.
CASSQLRAGDNTGELFF
TGTGCCAGCTCACAATTGAGGGCGGGAGATAACACCGGGGAGCTGTTTTTT
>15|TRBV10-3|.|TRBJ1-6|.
CAISEEGTTNSPLHF
TGTGCCATCAGTGAGGAGGGGACGACTAATTCACCCCTCCACTTT
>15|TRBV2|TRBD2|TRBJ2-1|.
CASSPGTNPYNEQFF
TGTGCCAGCAGCCCCGGGACTAACCCCTACAATGAGCAGTTCTTC
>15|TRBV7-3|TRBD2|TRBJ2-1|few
CASSFALAGAGEQFF
TGTGCCAGCAGCTTTGCTTTAGCGGGGGCTGGGGAGCAGTTCTTC
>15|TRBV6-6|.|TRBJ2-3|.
CASSYSQGATDTQYF
TGTGCCAGCAGTTACTCCCAAGGGGCCACAGATACGCAGTATTTT
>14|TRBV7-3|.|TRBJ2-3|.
CASSLQGNTDTQYF
TGTGCCAGCAGCTTACAGGGGAACACAGATACGCAGTATTTT
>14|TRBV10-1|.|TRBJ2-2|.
CASSDVPPPGELFF
TGCGCCAGCAGTGATGTTCCACCCCCCGGGGAGCTGTTTTTT
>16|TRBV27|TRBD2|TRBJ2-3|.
CASSMLTGLAQDTQYF
TGTGCCAGCAGTATGCTAACCGGACTAGCACAAGATACGCAGTATTTT
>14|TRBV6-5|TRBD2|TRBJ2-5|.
CASRVAGGRETQYF
TGTGCCAGCAGGGTAGCGGGGGGACGGGAGACCCAGTACTTC
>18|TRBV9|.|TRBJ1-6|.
CASSVAPSRGSGGSPLHF
TGTGCCAGCAGCGTAGCCCCAAGCAGGGGATCCGGGGGTTCACCCCTCCACTTT
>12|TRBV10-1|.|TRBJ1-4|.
CASSDQGEKLFF
TGCGCCAGCAGCGACCAGGGTGAAAAACTGTTTTTT
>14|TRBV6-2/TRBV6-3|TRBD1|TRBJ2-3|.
CASSLGTVTDTQYF
TGTGCCAGCAGTCTCGGGACAGTCACAGATACGCAGTATTTT
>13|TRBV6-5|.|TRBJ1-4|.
CASARGAREKLFF
TGTGCCAGCGCACGGGGGGCGCGGGAAAAACTGTTTTTT
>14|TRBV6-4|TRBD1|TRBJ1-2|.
CASSVTGGLGGYTF
TGTGCCAGCAGTGTCACAGGGGGCTTGGGAGGCTACACCTTC
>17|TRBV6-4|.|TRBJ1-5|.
CASTLGPIPSSNQPQHF
TGTGCCAGCACCCTTGGTCCCATACCCTCGAGCAATCAGCCCCAGCATTTT
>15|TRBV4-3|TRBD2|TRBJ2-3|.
CASSQDSGGRDTQYF
TGCGCCAGCAGCCAAGATAGCGGGGGGCGCGATACGCAGTATTTT
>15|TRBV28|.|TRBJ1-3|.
CASTSSRGSGNTIYF
TGTGCCAGCACGTCTAGCCGGGGGTCTGGAAACACCATATATTTT
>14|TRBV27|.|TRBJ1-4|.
CASSLRVYNEKLFF
TGTGCCAGCAGTTTAAGAGTGTATAATGAAAAACTGTTTTTT
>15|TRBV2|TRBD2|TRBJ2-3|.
CASSFSGGPGDTQYF
TGTGCCAGCAGTTTTAGCGGGGGGCCGGGGGATACGCAGTATTTT
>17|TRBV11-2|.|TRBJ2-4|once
CASSERWDTLAKNIQYF
TGTGCCAGCAGCGAAAGGTGGGACACCTTAGCCAAAAACATTCAGTACTTC
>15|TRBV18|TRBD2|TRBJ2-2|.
CASSPLAGDTGELFF
TGTGCCAGCTCACCACTAGCGGGGGACACCGGGGAGCTGTTTTTT
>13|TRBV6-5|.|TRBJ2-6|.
CATRTTRANVLTF
TGTGCCACCCGGACAACTAGGGCCAACGTCCTGACTTTC
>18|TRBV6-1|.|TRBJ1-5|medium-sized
CASSAIYNSGPGNQPQHF
TGTGCCAGCAGTGCCATCTATAACTCGGGACCGGGCAATCAGCCCCAGCATTTT
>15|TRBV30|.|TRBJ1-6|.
CAWSVRNLLNSPLHF
TGTGCCTGGAGTGTCAGAAATTTGCTTAATTCACCCCTCCACTTT
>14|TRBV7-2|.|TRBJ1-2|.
CASSLAPVNYGYTF
TGTGCCAGCAGCTTAGCCCCCGTCAACTATGGCTACACCTTC
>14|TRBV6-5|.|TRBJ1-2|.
CASRVDLGGYGYTF
TGTGCCAGCAGGGTAGATCTGGGAGGATATGGCTACACCTTC
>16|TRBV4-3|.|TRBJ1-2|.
CASSQDRRGVNYGYTF
TGCGCCAGCAGCCAAGATCGGCGGGGGGTTAACTATGGCTACACCTTC
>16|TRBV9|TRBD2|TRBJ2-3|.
CASRPPGLAGGDTQYF
TGTGCCAGCAGACCCCCGGGACTAGCGGGGGGGGATACGCAGTATTTT
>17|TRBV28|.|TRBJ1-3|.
CASSPGGVMGSGNTIYF
TGTGCCAGCAGCCCGGGGGGGGTGATGGGTTCTGGAAACACCATATATTTT
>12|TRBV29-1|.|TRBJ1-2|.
CSVQRGARGYTF
TGCAGCGTTCAGCGGGGGGCAAGGGGCTACACCTTC
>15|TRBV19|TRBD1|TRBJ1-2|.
CASSVPGQGKLGYTF
TGTGCCAGTAGCGTACCGGGACAGGGGAAACTTGGCTACACCTTC